The 15 T cell receptor beta chains in this list originate from one sample, sequenced in a study of neoadjuvant nivolumab and ipilimumab in lung cancer. TCRdb keeps only in-frame clones here, not all; method: immunoSEQ multiplex PCR. Altogether about 7,000 clones are present, 75% to 90% being singletons, with the ten largest covering 4.5% to 5.5%. The specimen was tumor tissue, collected after neoadjuvant nivolumab, alone or with ipilimumab, at or shortly before surgery. These receptors all come from an adult with non-small cell lung cancer.

The CDR3 loop is CASRRGNQPQHF. In nucleotides, the CDR3 is TGTGCCAGTCGAAGGGGTAATCAGCCCCAGCATTTT. V is TRBV19 and J is TRBJ1-5; D may be TRBD1 (5 bases). The CDR3 extends over 12 amino acids. In germline, CDR1 is LNHDA, CDR2 SQIVND (reference sequence). V lost 8 bases and J lost 4, with 9 bases in between.

This clone was counted once. The gene calls are TRBV7-9 and TRBJ2-7; 12 bases map to TRBD2. The V gene end was trimmed by 6 bases and the J gene end by 3 bases; junction bases not matched to a gene: 3. The CDR3 has 14 residues. From germline, CDR1 is SEHNR and CDR2 FQNEAQ (reference sequence). The CDR3 spells CASRGLAGNYEQYF. The CDR3 DNA reads as TGTGCCAGCAGAGGACTAGCGGGGAACTACGAGCAGTACTTC.

V gene TRBV10-3 combines with J gene TRBJ1-6, with D unresolved. The CDR3 has 13 amino acids. Trimming pared 6 bases from V and 5 bases from J, leaving 8 bases between. Looked up from germline, CDR1 is ENHRY and CDR2 is SYGVKD. For the CDR3, the DNA is TGTGCCATCAGGGACGGTAATAATTCACCCCTCCACTTT. Amino acids: CAIRDGNNSPLHF.

This chain connects TRBV5-1 to TRBJ2-7, with a tentative D call TRBD1 (6 bases). V lost 0 bases, J lost 2 bases, and 9 bases lay in between. Germline V lookup: CDR1 SGHRS, CDR2 YFSETQ. The CDR3 runs 14 residues. In DNA, the CDR3 is TGCGCCAGCAGCTTGGCTCAGGGGACCTACGAGCAGTACTTC. Residues: CASSLAQGTYEQYF. The complete variable domain, with remaining parts taken from reference TRBV5-1 and TRBJ2-7, reads KAGVTQTPRYLIKTRGQQVTLSCSPISGHRSVSWYQQTPGQGLQFLFEYFSETQRNKGNFPGRFSGRQFSNSRSEMNVSTLELGDSALYLCASSLAQGTYEQYFGPGTRLTVT.

The J gene is TRBJ1-2, the V gene TRBV6-5; D is possibly TRBD1 (5 bases). Germline values: CDR1 MNHEY, CDR2 SVGAGI. The CDR3 is made up of 15 amino acids. Trimming shortened V by 6 bases and J by 2 bases, and 16 bases separated the two germline ends. In DNA form, the CDR3 reads TGTGCCAGCAGCCCCTCTGTGACAGCGAACTATGGCTACACCTTC. Amino acids: CASSPSVTANYGYTF.

V and J are TRBV2 and TRBJ2-2; D is perhaps TRBD1 (5 bases). Per germline, CDR1 SNHLY and CDR2 FYNNEI. The CDR3 consists of 13 residues. The V end was cut by 8 bases, the J end by 2 bases, with 9 bases between. CDR3 DNA sequence: TGTGCCAGCGGGCAGGGCAACACCGGGGAGCTGTTTTTT. It encodes CASGQGNTGELFF. Full variable domain (remainder filled in from reference TRBV2 and TRBJ2-2): EPEVTQTPSHQVTQMGQEVILRCVPISNHLYFYWYRQILGQKVEFLVSFYNNEISEKSEIFDDQFSVERPDGSNFTLKIRSTKLEDSAMYFCASGQGNTGELFFGEGSRLTVL.

DNA for the CDR3: TGTGCCAGCAGCGTTGGGGGGACAGCTGGAAACACCATATATTTT. Amino acid sequence: CASSVGGTAGNTIYF. This rearrangement joins TRBV9 to TRBJ1-3; 7 nucleotides match TRBD1. This CDR3 spans 15 amino acids. CDR1 and CDR2 from the germline V gene are SGDLS and YYNGEE. Trimming took 2 bases from V and 2 from J; bases not matched to a gene: 4. The full variable domain, completed using reference TRBV9 and TRBJ1-3, is DSGVTQTPKHLITATGQRVTLRCSPRSGDLSVYWYQQSLDQGLQFLIQYYNGEERAKGNILERFSAQQFPDLHSELNLSSLELGDSALYFCASSVGGTAGNTIYFGEGSWLTVV.

V is TRBV29-1 and J is TRBJ2-2; D may be TRBD2 (6 bases). The V end was cut by 6 bases, the J end by 0 bases, with 11 bases between. CDR3 length: 14 amino acids. Looked up from germline, CDR1 is SQVTM and CDR2 is ANQGSEA. CDR3 loop: CSVLRDSNTGELFF. The CDR3 DNA reads as TGCAGCGTACTCCGGGACTCGAACACCGGGGAGCTGTTTTTT.

The V gene is TRBV5-1, the J gene TRBJ1-2, with a tentative D call TRBD1 (5 bases). Germline assignment: CDR1 SGHRS and CDR2 YFSETQ. The germline V and J ends were trimmed by 0 bases and 4 bases, with 13 bases remaining between them. The CDR3 sequence is 15 residues long. The CDR3 sequence: CASSLEARAAYGYTF. Written as DNA, the CDR3 is TGCGCCAGCAGCTTGGAGGCCAGGGCTGCCTATGGCTACACCTTC. Using reference TRBV5-1 and TRBJ1-2 for the parts outside the CDR3, the full variable domain is KAGVTQTPRYLIKTRGQQVTLSCSPISGHRSVSWYQQTPGQGLQFLFEYFSETQRNKGNFPGRFSGRQFSNSRSEMNVSTLELGDSALYLCASSLEARAAYGYTFGSGTRLTVV.

The chain combines TRBV9 with TRBJ2-7, with D perhaps matching TRBD2 (6 bases). Germline CDR1 SGDLS, CDR2 YYNGEE. Trimming stripped 2 bases from V and 5 bases from J, with 14 bases between. The CDR3 covers 14 residues. The CDR3 is CASSVATSSDEQYF. CDR3 in DNA: TGTGCCAGCAGCGTGGCGACTAGTTCAGACGAGCAGTACTTC.

The chain joins TRBV7-2 to TRBJ2-1, with D possibly being TRBD2 (5 bases). Germline V CDR1 and CDR2: SGHTA, FQGNSA. V gave up 3 bases and J gave up 8 bases, with 17 bases separating them. CDR3 length equals 15 residues. CDR3 nucleotide sequence: TGTGCCAGCAGCTTGCTAGCATCTTATGTCGATGAGCAGTTCTTC. It codes for CASSLLASYVDEQFF.

The sample holds a few counts of this clone. The chain's CDR3 is CASRLYQGAVEKLFF. The CDR3 DNA sequence: TGTGCCAGCAGGTTGTACCAGGGGGCAGTGGAAAAACTGTTTTTT. This rearrangement joins TRBV6-5 to TRBJ1-4, with 8 bases that match TRBD1. Germline assignment: CDR1 MNHEY and CDR2 SVGAGI. CDR3 length: 15 amino acids. Losses at the gene ends were 6 bases for V and 8 bases for J; bases not matched to a gene: 11.

The V and J genes are TRBV2 and TRBJ1-1, with a tentative D call TRBD1 (5 bases). This CDR3 comprises 16 residues. In germline, CDR1 is SNHLY, CDR2 FYNNEI. V lost 5 bases to trimming and J lost 0 bases, with 16 bases between them. CDR3 region: CASSYRRVGMNTEAFF. In DNA form, the CDR3 reads TGTGCCAGCAGTTACCGCAGGGTTGGGATGAACACTGAAGCTTTCTTT. The full variable domain, its missing parts supplied by reference TRBV2 and TRBJ1-1, is EPEVTQTPSHQVTQMGQEVILRCVPISNHLYFYWYRQILGQKVEFLVSFYNNEISEKSEIFDDQFSVERPDGSNFTLKIRSTKLEDSAMYFCASSYRRVGMNTEAFFGQGTRLTVV.

This rearrangement joins TRBV5-1 to TRBJ2-5; D unclear. CDR1 and CDR2 from the germline V gene are SGHRS and YFSETQ. V lost 0 bases and J 3 bases, leaving 9 bases between the germline ends. The CDR3 loop spans 14 amino acids. The CDR3 loop is CASSLVGSEETQYF. As DNA, the CDR3 is TGCGCCAGCAGCTTGGTGGGGTCGGAAGAGACCCAGTACTTC.

CDR3 sequence: CASSLGSGQSETQYF. CDR3 coding DNA: TGCGCCAGCAGCTTGGGGTCGGGACAGTCGGAGACCCAGTACTTC. The chain uses TRBV5-1 and TRBJ2-5, with 7 bases aligning to TRBD1. The germline V gene encodes CDR1 SGHRS and CDR2 YFSETQ. V was pared by 0 bases and J by 5 bases, with 7 bases of the junction left unmatched. The CDR3 has 15 amino acids.